The source of this T cell receptor beta chain is a study of radiation and T cells in renal cell carcinoma. Time point in this sample: baseline pretreatment blood. Documented treatment: 15 Gy SBRT to primary tumor, nephrectomy 4 weeks later. Blood was sampled at baseline, 2 weeks and 4 weeks after SBRT. The tumor was a clear cell renal cell carcinoma. This clone was counted a few times. Generated by immunoSEQ multiplex PCR, the TCRdb table keeps only in-frame clones and is missing some. The data show some 150,000 clones, over 80% seen once. Source: blood, taken from a patient whose treatment included radiotherapy and nephrectomy. The sequence derives from a woman in her fifties or sixties with renal cell carcinoma.

The CDR3 sequence is CASSFGLGEKLFF. The CDR3 nucleotides read TGTGCCAGCTCCTTTGGACTCGGCGAAAAACTGTTTTTT. This chain uses TRBV18 with TRBJ1-4; D not resolved. The V end lost 6 bases, the J end lost 8 bases, and 13 bases lay between the germline ends. Germline values: CDR1 KGHSH, CDR2 LQKENI. The CDR3 spans 13 residues.